This T cell receptor beta chain was documented in a study of spatial heterogeneity in lung cancer. The wider study: Raw reads contained each unique TCR and UMI combination more than ten times on average.

The time point denotes: sample taken at primary tumor resection. Without sorting, whole RNA was sequenced from tumor, nontumor lung or frozen PBMC. The presence of a unique molecular identifier marked each TCR cDNA molecule. In TCRdb, the 5' RACE reads were re-called with MiXCR into one record per CDR3 protein. The sample has tens of thousands of distinct CDR3 sequences, approximately 12% seen once; the top ten hold more than 40%. This clonotype occurred a few times. The sequence derives from a male donor with early-stage non-small cell lung cancer. The sequencing here drew on PBMCs, taken at surgery.

Here the CDR3 DNA reads TGTGCCTGGAGGGAGACCCTCGGTCCTGAGCAGTTCTTC. Translated, it gives CAWRETLGPEQFF. The chain uses TRBV30 and TRBJ2-1; D unresolved. CDR3 length: 13 residues. Trimming cost V 3 bases and J 9 bases, with 15 bases left between them. Germline lookup yields CDR1 GTSNPN and CDR2 SVGIG (reference sequence). Looking up the rest from reference TRBV30 and TRBJ2-1 gives the full variable domain: SQTIHQWPATLVQPVGSPLSLECTVEGTSNPNLYWYRQAAGRGLQLLFYSVGIGQISSEVPQNLSASRPQDRQFILSSKKLLLSDSGFYLCAWRETLGPEQFFGPGTRLTVL.